The text below deals with one TCR beta chain. This sample is part of a study of blood T cell repertoires in COVID-19. Background on the study: Nucleic acid was either cDNA or gDNA, and it came from T cells, B-cell-depleted T cells, or PBMCs.

Per the original methods: By means of reference gene primer amplification, nucleated cell counts were estimated. TCRdb's table, derived via immunoSEQ multiplex PCR, lists solely in-frame clones and lacks some. Clonal size and the V and J genes are those of that table, whereas D and trimming came from the DNA. The sample shows some 140,000 clones, about four fifths of them seen only once. The origin of this receptor is a woman in her sixties with acute or convalescent COVID-19. The sequencing input was peripheral blood.

CDR3 protein: CASSDRVRGTEAFF. DNA of the CDR3: TGCGCCAGCAGCGACCGGGTCCGGGGAACTGAAGCTTTCTTT. The gene calls are TRBV4-1 and TRBJ1-1; D unresolved. The CDR3 length is 14 residues. Trimming took 5 bases from V and 5 from J, leaving 15 bases between them. Germline values: CDR1 MGHRA, CDR2 YSYEKL.